This T cell receptor beta chain was sequenced in a study of shared clonotypes between healthy human individuals. The germline V gene encodes CDR1 SGDLS and CDR2 YYNGEE. The V gene lost 3 bases and the J gene lost 3 bases, with 18 bases spanning the gap. CDR3 length: 16 residues. Several immunoSEQ 96-well plates shared each subset's DNA, each plate a replicate. TCRdb's table, derived via immunoSEQ multiplex PCR, lists solely in-frame clones and lacks some. The sample shows roughly 1,500,000 clones, 97% to 99% of them seen only once. Study outcomes and limitations: Among donors, clonotype sharing was expected to be affected by sequencing depth.

Comments on this clone: As yet, its antigen is unknown.

The receptor comes from a man aged 30-40 years in good health. The specimen was naive CD4+ T cells sorted from blood. Subset specified: CD45RA+ positively selected. The chain is built from TRBV9 and TRBJ1-1; possibly TRBD1 for D (5 bases). The CDR3 coding sequence is TGTGCCAGCAGCGCTGGGGGGTCCAGGAAAGACACTGAAGCTTTCTTT. This encodes CASSAGGSRKDTEAFF.